This T cell receptor (beta chain) was captured in a study of T cells in tuberculosis. From germline, CDR1 is LNHDA and CDR2 SQIVND (reference sequence). The CDR3 length is 15 residues. V dropped 3 bases and J dropped 4; count of bases not matched to a gene: 5. This table comes from immunoSEQ multiplex PCR, and its TCRdb copy is limited to in-frame clones, with some not included. Seen here are more than 20,000 clones, over 75% observed once, and the top ten hold around 15%. This rearrangement joins TRBV19 to TRBJ2-2; 7 bases line up with TRBD2. The TCR originated in a donor aged 10-29 years with latent tuberculosis or without tuberculosis infection. Sequenced material: PBMCs. DNA of the CDR3: TGTGCCAGTAGTATCCCGGGGGGTGTCACCGGGGAGCTGTTTTTT. Its translation is CASSIPGGVTGELFF.